This is a list of T cell receptor beta chains from one sample in a study of blood T cells in healthy people across ages. TCRdb ran MiXCR on the 5' RACE reads and lists one entry per CDR3 protein. The table has fewer than 1,000,000 distinct CDR3 sequences, about 46% seen once. Sequenced material: blood. The receptors were gathered from an elderly man in good health. The CDR3 runs from the conserved cysteine through the conserved F or W. Each record gives: V gene, clone size, D gene, J gene, CDR3 protein, CDR3 DNA. A D gene is named only where the DNA matches it firmly. Clone size, where shown, is once, few, many, or a class for clones that have expanded.

>TRBV20-1|.|.|TRBJ2-5
CSARDHGGQETQYF
TGCAGTGCTAGAGATCACGGGGGCCAAGAGACCCAGTACTTC
>TRBV5-6|.|TRBD2|TRBJ2-1
CASSPMGLSYNEQFF
TGTGCCAGCAGCCCCATGGGACTATCCTACAATGAGCAGTTCTTC
>TRBV29-1|.|TRBD2|TRBJ2-7
CSAAASGRGEQYF
TGCAGCGCCGCGGCCAGCGGGAGGGGCGAGCAGTACTTC
>TRBV20-1|.|.|TRBJ2-4
CSARDTAKNIQYF
TGCAGTGCTAGAGACACGGCCAAAAACATTCAGTACTTC
>TRBV6-2/TRBV6-3|few|.|TRBJ2-7
CASSYQPGEQYF
TGTGCCAGCAGTTACCAACCGGGGGAGCAGTACTTC
>TRBV5-6|.|TRBD1|TRBJ1-5
CASSRDRGTGQPQHF
TGTGCCAGCAGCCGGGACAGGGGTACGGGTCAGCCCCAGCATTTT
>TRBV25-1|.|.|TRBJ1-1
CASSEGGRGVSSFF
TGTGCCAGCAGTGAAGGGGGGAGAGGTGTGTCGTCTTTCTTT
>TRBV4-1|.|.|TRBJ2-5
CASSQVDSLVETQYF
TGCGCCAGCAGCCAAGTCGACAGCTTGGTAGAGACCCAGTACTTC
>TRBV7-2|.|TRBD2|TRBJ2-7
CASNRGGTSYEQYF
TGTGCCAGCAACCGGGGGGGGACTTCCTACGAGCAGTACTTC
>TRBV9|.|.|TRBJ2-7
CASSVGYGILYNEQYF
TGTGCCAGCAGCGTAGGGTACGGGATTCTCTACAATGAGCAGTACTTC
>TRBV12-3/TRBV12-4|few|TRBD2|TRBJ2-5
CASSPLAGGPGTQYF
TGTGCCAGCAGTCCACTAGCGGGAGGGCCAGGGACCCAGTACTTC
>TRBV12-3/TRBV12-4|.|TRBD2|TRBJ2-3
CASSQTSVYTDTQYF
TGTGCCAGCAGCCAGACTAGCGTCTACACAGATACGCAGTATTTT
>TRBV20-1|few|TRBD2|TRBJ2-7
CSAREVAGASSYEQYF
TGCAGTGCTAGAGAGGTAGCGGGAGCGAGCTCCTACGAGCAGTACTTC
>TRBV6-5|few|.|TRBJ2-7
CASSYDAGSYEQYF
TGTGCCAGCAGTTACGATGCAGGCTCCTACGAGCAGTACTTC
>TRBV12-3/TRBV12-4|.|.|TRBJ2-1
CASSLGGKGEQFF
TGTGCCAGCAGTTTGGGCGGAAAGGGTGAGCAGTTCTTC
>TRBV7-6|few|.|TRBJ2-3
CASSPALGGTQYF
TGTGCCAGCAGCCCGGCCCTGGGAGGTACGCAGTATTTT
>TRBV7-2|.|.|TRBJ2-5
CASSLIQSYQETQYF
TGTGCCAGCAGCTTAATACAGTCGTACCAAGAGACCCAGTACTTC
>TRBV11-2|.|.|TRBJ2-6
CASSPSLRVMDPGANVLTF
TGTGCCAGCAGCCCCTCCCTCAGGGTAATGGATCCTGGGGCCAACGTCCTGACTTTC
>TRBV7-9|.|TRBD2|TRBJ2-6
CTSSGTAGANVLTF
TGTACCAGCAGCGGGACGGCTGGGGCCAACGTCCTGACTTTC
>TRBV7-9|many|.|TRBJ2-1
CASSLADNEQFF
TGTGCCAGCAGCTTAGCGGATAATGAGCAGTTCTTC
>TRBV30|.|.|TRBJ1-1
CAWSGGRPNTEAFF
TGTGCCTGGAGTGGTGGACGCCCGAACACTGAAGCTTTCTTT
>TRBV3-1|.|.|TRBJ1-2
CVGSQGPRVNYGYTF
TGTGTCGGCAGCCAGGGACCCAGGGTAAACTATGGCTACACCTTC
>TRBV15|.|TRBD2|TRBJ2-1
CATSRDTSGGWEQFF
TGTGCCACCAGCAGAGACACTAGCGGGGGATGGGAGCAGTTCTTC
>TRBV18|.|.|TRBJ2-1
CASSLRTGRYNEQFF
TGTGCCAGCTCACTCCGGACGGGACGCTACAATGAGCAGTTCTTC
>TRBV5-6|.|.|TRBJ1-5
CASSLWRTAAYSNQPQHF
TGTGCCAGCAGCTTGTGGCGCACAGCAGCTTATAGCAATCAGCCCCAGCATTTT
>TRBV28|.|.|TRBJ1-4
CASSSGRREKLFF
TGTGCCAGCAGTTCGGGAAGGCGTGAAAAACTGTTTTTT
>TRBV29-1|medium-sized|TRBD2|TRBJ2-1
CSGSGLAGGYEQFF
TGCAGCGGTAGTGGACTAGCGGGAGGATATGAGCAGTTCTTC
>TRBV27|.|.|TRBJ2-3
CASSFGTDSTDTQYF
TGTGCCAGCAGTTTCGGGACCGATAGCACAGATACGCAGTATTTT
>TRBV9|.|TRBD2|TRBJ2-3
CASSVAQARGADTQYF
TGTGCCAGCAGCGTAGCCCAAGCGCGGGGGGCAGATACGCAGTATTTT
>TRBV4-3|many|.|TRBJ2-7
CASSQAGETEQYF
TGCGCCAGCAGCCAAGCGGGAGAGACCGAGCAGTACTTC
>TRBV2|.|.|TRBJ1-6
CAGSEVLALSGALHF
TGTGCCGGCAGTGAAGTCTTAGCTCTTTCTGGGGCCCTCCACTTT
>TRBV5-1|.|.|TRBJ1-1
CASSLDVAGSFAYTEAFF
TGCGCCAGCAGCTTGGATGTGGCAGGATCCTTCGCATACACTGAAGCTTTCTTT
>TRBV6-2/TRBV6-3|.|TRBD1|TRBJ1-1
CASRAGGADTEAFF
TGTGCCAGCAGGGCAGGGGGCGCGGACACTGAAGCTTTCTTT
>TRBV20-1|.|.|TRBJ2-4
CSARKDGETKNIQYF
TGCAGTGCTAGAAAAGACGGGGAGACCAAAAACATTCAGTACTTC
>TRBV4-2|.|.|TRBJ1-1
CASIQGQNTEAFF
TGTGCCAGCATCCAAGGGCAGAACACTGAAGCTTTCTTT
>TRBV9|.|TRBD2|TRBJ2-7
CASSRTSGAIEQYF
TGTGCCAGCAGCCGGACTAGCGGGGCTATCGAGCAGTACTTC
>TRBV5-1|few|.|TRBJ2-4
CASSFQGNIQYF
TGCGCCAGCAGCTTTCAGGGAAACATTCAGTACTTC
>TRBV6-1|.|.|TRBJ2-1
CASRMNREYNEQFF
TGTGCCAGCAGGATGAACAGGGAGTACAATGAGCAGTTCTTC
>TRBV27|.|.|TRBJ2-5
CASSLNGIVNQETQYF
TGTGCCAGCAGTTTAAACGGGATAGTTAACCAAGAGACCCAGTACTTC
>TRBV7-2|.|.|TRBJ2-7
CASSFIGQAYEQYF
TGTGCCAGCAGCTTTATTGGGCAGGCCTACGAGCAGTACTTC
>TRBV4-3|once|.|TRBJ2-4
CASSPGTNKNIQYF
TGCGCCAGCAGCCCCGGGACCAACAAAAACATTCAGTACTTC
>TRBV12-3/TRBV12-4|once|.|TRBJ2-5
CASSRGSPETQYF
TGTGCCAGCAGCCGGGGGTCCCCAGAGACCCAGTACTTC
>TRBV2|.|.|TRBJ2-3
CASSGNGRSAGDTQYF
TGTGCCAGCAGCGGGAATGGGCGGTCTGCGGGAGATACGCAGTATTTT
>TRBV9|.|.|TRBJ2-5
CASSAGTAGETQYF
TGTGCCAGCAGCGCCGGGACAGCGGGAGAGACCCAGTACTTC
>TRBV6-1|.|TRBD2|TRBJ2-3
CASSKPLAGVLYF
TGTGCCAGCAGTAAGCCCCTAGCGGGAGTTTTGTATTTT
>TRBV20-1|.|.|TRBJ2-7
CSASAPGNPYEQYF
TGCAGTGCTAGTGCCCCCGGGAATCCCTACGAGCAGTACTTC
>TRBV10-3|.|TRBD2|TRBJ2-7
CAISEGTSGYPHEQYF
TGTGCCATCAGTGAAGGGACTAGCGGGTACCCCCACGAGCAGTACTTC
>TRBV11-3|.|TRBD2|TRBJ2-5
CASSRGLAGGPEETQYF
TGTGCCAGCAGCAGAGGACTAGCGGGAGGGCCGGAAGAGACCCAGTACTTC
>TRBV7-8|many|.|TRBJ2-1
CASRPTREYNEQFF
TGTGCCAGCAGACCTACCCGGGAATACAATGAGCAGTTCTTC
>TRBV11-3|.|TRBD2|TRBJ2-7
CASSLDLAGQGEQYF
TGTGCCAGCAGCTTAGATCTAGCGGGTCAAGGCGAGCAGTACTTC
>TRBV12-3/TRBV12-4|.|.|TRBJ2-3
CASSLGGGGARADTQYF
TGTGCCAGCAGTTTAGGGGGTGGGGGCGCCCGGGCAGATACGCAGTATTTT
>TRBV7-9|.|.|TRBJ2-1
CASSAEGTEQFF
TGTGCCAGCAGTGCAGAGGGGACTGAGCAGTTCTTC
>TRBV27|.|.|TRBJ2-1
CASIGQNEQFF
TGTGCCAGCATCGGACAAAATGAGCAGTTCTTC
>TRBV20-1|.|.|TRBJ1-2
CSATTGPDYGYTF
TGCAGTGCCACGACAGGACCCGACTATGGCTACACCTTC
>TRBV6-6|few|TRBD1|TRBJ1-2
CASSSQGQGDGYTF
TGTGCCAGCAGTTCGCAAGGACAGGGCGATGGCTACACCTTC
>TRBV6-1|.|TRBD2|TRBJ2-3
CASSEAAGTRGRDTQYF
TGTGCCAGCAGTGAAGCGGCCGGGACTAGAGGGAGAGATACGCAGTATTTT
>TRBV20-1|many|.|TRBJ1-2
CSARDTANYGYTF
TGCAGTGCTAGAGATACAGCTAACTATGGCTACACCTTC
>TRBV5-1|.|.|TRBJ2-5
CASSFGTANVETQYF
TGCGCCAGCAGTTTTGGGACTGCCAATGTGGAGACCCAGTACTTC